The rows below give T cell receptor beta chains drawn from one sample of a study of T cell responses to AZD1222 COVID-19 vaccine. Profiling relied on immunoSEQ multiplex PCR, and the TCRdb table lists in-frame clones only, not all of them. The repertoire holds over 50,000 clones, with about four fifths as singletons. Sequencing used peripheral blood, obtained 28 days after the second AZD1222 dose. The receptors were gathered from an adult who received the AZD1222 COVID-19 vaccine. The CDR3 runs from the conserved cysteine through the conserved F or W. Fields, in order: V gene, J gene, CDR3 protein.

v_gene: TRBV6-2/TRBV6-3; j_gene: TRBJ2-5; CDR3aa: CASSSLSDRGKLKTQYF
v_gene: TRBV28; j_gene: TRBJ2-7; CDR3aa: CASSLKWEYDEQYF
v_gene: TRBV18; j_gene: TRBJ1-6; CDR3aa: CASSGNGTQYPSSYNSPLHF
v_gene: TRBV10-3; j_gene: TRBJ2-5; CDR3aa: CAISDSETQYF
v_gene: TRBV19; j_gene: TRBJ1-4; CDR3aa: CASSTDRGTEKLFF
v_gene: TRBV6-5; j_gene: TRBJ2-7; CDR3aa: CASSDSYEQYF
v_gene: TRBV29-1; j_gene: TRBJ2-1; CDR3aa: CSVNSEVHEQFF
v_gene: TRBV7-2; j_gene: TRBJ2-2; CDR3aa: CASTGQGAFSGELFF
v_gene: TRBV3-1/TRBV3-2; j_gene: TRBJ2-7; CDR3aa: CASSQLAGGSEQYF
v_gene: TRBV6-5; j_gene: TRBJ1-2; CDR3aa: CASSNDRNYGYTF
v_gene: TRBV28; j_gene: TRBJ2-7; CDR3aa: CASRSGTPSYEQYF
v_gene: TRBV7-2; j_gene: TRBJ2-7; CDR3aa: CASSLALGHSNEQYF
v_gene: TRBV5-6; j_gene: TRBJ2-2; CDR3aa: CASSLGGEGSTGELFF
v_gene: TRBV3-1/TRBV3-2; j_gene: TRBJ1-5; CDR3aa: CASSTRDREGRYQPQHF
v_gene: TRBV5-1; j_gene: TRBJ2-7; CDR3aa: CASSGGLPTYEQYF
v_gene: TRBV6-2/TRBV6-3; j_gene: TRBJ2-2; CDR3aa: CASSYAAGPSPWELFF
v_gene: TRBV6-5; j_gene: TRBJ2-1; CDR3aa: CASSYGNLREQFF
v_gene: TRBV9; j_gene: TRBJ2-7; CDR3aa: CASSVSGTGGSEQYF
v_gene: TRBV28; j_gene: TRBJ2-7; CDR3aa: CASLGGTSGRALYEQYF
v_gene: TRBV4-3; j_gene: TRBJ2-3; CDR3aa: CASSQSQSGSRTDTQYF
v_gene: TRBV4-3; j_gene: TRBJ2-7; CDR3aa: CASSQIGGSYEQYF
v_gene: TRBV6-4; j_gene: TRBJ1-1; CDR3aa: CASRREGVNTEAFF